The 14 T cell receptor beta chains presented below share a single source sample, sequenced in a study of shared clonotypes between healthy human individuals (dated by TCRdb to about 2020). The library was built by means of the immunoSEQ multiplex PCR assay. TCRdb provides this immuneACCESS table in a form limited to in-frame rearrangements. Some clones are lacking; in checked studies, under half of them reflect an unresolved V gene, and why the rest are absent is not known. This sample comprises around 700,000 clones, about 78% of them detected only once. The ten largest clones represent roughly 1.8% of the sample. Sequencing was performed on memory CD4+ T cells sorted from blood. The meaning of the sample's cell subset or site label: CD45RA-negative fraction. The receptors were sampled from a woman under 40 in good health.

The chain combines TRBV14 with TRBJ2-3, with 12 bases identical to TRBD2. The CDR3 runs 16 residues. J was trimmed by 4 bases and V by 2 bases; bases with no gene match: 4. Germline loops: CDR1 SGHDN, CDR2 FVKESK. The CDR3 sequence: CASSQLAGGSADTQYF. The CDR3 DNA is TGTGCCAGCAGCCAACTAGCGGGAGGGTCTGCAGATACGCAGTATTTT.

The chain employs TRBV2 and TRBJ2-5; either TRBD1 or TRBD2 may supply D (6 bases each). From germline, CDR1 is SNHLY and CDR2 FYNNEI. Trimming pared 10 bases from V and 5 bases from J, leaving 14 bases between. This CDR3 spans 12 amino acids. The CDR3, as DNA: TGTGCCAATCGACAGGAGGGGGAGACCCAGTACTTC. Translation gives CANRQEGETQYF.

The genes are TRBV19 and TRBJ2-3; TRBD1 matches 7 bases. J was trimmed by 0 bases and V by 0 bases; bases with no gene match: 9. The germline V gene has CDR1 LNHDA and CDR2 SQIVND (reference sequence). The CDR3 consists of 18 residues. The CDR3: CASSIDHETGWSTDTQYF. In DNA form, the CDR3 reads TGTGCCAGTAGTATAGACCACGAGACAGGGTGGAGCACAGATACGCAGTATTTT.

This chain joins TRBV10-2 and TRBJ2-1; TRBD2 aligns across 9 bases. Germline lookup yields CDR1 WSHSY and CDR2 SAAADI. V lost 9 bases and J lost 7; bases outside the gene matches: 10. The CDR3 length is 14 residues. CDR3 in amino acids: CASRLAGVHNEQFF. CDR3 DNA: TGCGCCAGTAGATTAGCGGGAGTGCATAATGAGCAGTTCTTC.

The chain combines TRBV5-1 with TRBJ2-5, with D possibly TRBD2 on 6 matching bases. Germline CDR1 SGHRS, CDR2 YFSETQ. This CDR3 has 13 amino acids. V lost 4 bases, J lost 9 bases, and 16 bases lay in between. CDR3: CASSPGLGGPQYF. The CDR3 DNA reads as TGCGCCAGCAGCCCCGGCTTGGGGGGTCCCCAGTACTTC. Together with reference TRBV5-1 and TRBJ2-5, the CDR3 gives the full variable domain: KAGVTQTPRYLIKTRGQQVTLSCSPISGHRSVSWYQQTPGQGLQFLFEYFSETQRNKGNFPGRFSGRQFSNSRSEMNVSTLELGDSALYLCASSPGLGGPQYFGPGTRLLVL.

The table lists this clone with many counts. This sequence joins TRBV19 and TRBJ2-7, with D possibly TRBD1 on 5 matching bases. V was cut by 3 bases and J by 7 bases, with 16 bases left in between. This CDR3 comprises 14 residues. Germline V CDR1 and CDR2: LNHDA, SQIVND (reference sequence). DNA for the CDR3: TGTGCCAGTAGTATTGATAGGGGCGACCCGGAGCAGTACTTC. Protein: CASSIDRGDPEQYF.

This clone showed up just once. The J gene is TRBJ1-2, the V gene TRBV19, with a possible D match to TRBD1 (6 bases). The CDR3 has 16 residues. V was clipped by 3 bases and J by 6 bases, with 20 bases between them. Germline-derived CDR1 and CDR2 are LNHDA and SQIVND (reference sequence). CDR3 sequence (DNA): TGTGCCAGTAGTATCAGTCGGCGGGACCGGGGGCATGGCTACACCTTC. Its protein product is CASSISRRDRGHGYTF.

The chain joins TRBV28 to TRBJ1-3; D may be TRBD1 (5 bases). The CDR3 length is 16 residues. The germline V gene encodes CDR1 MDHEN and CDR2 SYDVKM. Trimming stripped 2 bases from V and 3 bases from J, with 14 bases between. Here the CDR3 DNA reads TGTGCCAGCAGTTTACCGGACTGGAGGGGTGGAAACACCATATATTTT. The encoded protein is CASSLPDWRGGNTIYF.

This clone occurred a few times. The rearrangement joins TRBV30 to TRBJ2-7; D not certain. CDR1 and CDR2 (germline): GTSNPN, SVGIG (reference sequence). This CDR3 has 13 amino acids. V was shortened by 1 base and J by 2 bases, with 9 bases between the two germline ends. CDR3 nucleotides: TGTGCCTGGAGTGGAGAAACACCCTACGAGCAGTACTTC. Translated: CAWSGETPYEQYF.

This clone was observed a few times. The junction departs from the called germline gene at one end, perhaps through a read error. The chain uses TRBV30 and TRBJ2-2; no clear D gene. This CDR3 contains 12 residues. Germline V lookup: CDR1 GTSNPN, CDR2 SVGIG (reference sequence). CDR3 residues: CAWSPKTGELFF. The CDR3 nucleotides read TGTGCCTGGAGTCCGAAGACCGGGGAGCTGTTTTTT. Based on the CDR3 plus reference TRBV30 and TRBJ2-2, the full variable domain is SQTIHQWPATLVQPVGSPLSLECTVEGTSNPNLYWYRQAAGRGLQLLFYSVGIGQISSEVPQNLSASRPQDRQFILSSKKLLLSDSGFYLCAWSPKTGELFFGEGSRLTVL.

As regards this clone: This likely traces to a read error, being one base from a far larger clone. The V and J genes are TRBV7-2 and TRBJ2-5, with TRBD2 matching over 7 bases. The J call is uncertain, as TRBJ2-7 better fits the DNA end. CDR1 and CDR2 from the germline V gene are SGHTA and FQGNSA. The CDR3 consists of 14 residues. The CDR3 loop reads CASSSQRDSYEQYF. In DNA, the CDR3 is TGTGCCAGCAGCTCCCAGCGGGACTCCTACGAGCAGTACTTC.

Concerning this clone: Other DNA sequences in this specimen translate into the identical CDR3. The chain is built from TRBV7-9 and TRBJ2-5, with a possible D match to TRBD1 (5 bases). The germline CDR1 and CDR2 sequences are SEHNR and FQNEAQ (reference sequence). This CDR3 spans 13 amino acids. V lost 0 bases, J lost 5 bases, and 7 bases lay in between. The CDR3 loop is CASSLAQGETQYF. In DNA, the CDR3 is TGTGCCAGCAGCTTAGCCCAGGGTGAGACCCAGTACTTC.

The genes are TRBV6-1 and TRBJ1-5; D is uncertain. V lost 2 bases and J 3 bases, leaving 8 bases between the germline ends. Germline CDR1 MNHNS, CDR2 SASEGT. The CDR3 has 14 amino acids. CDR3 protein: CASSEQLINQPQHF. The CDR3, as DNA: TGTGCCAGCAGTGAACAGTTAATCAATCAGCCCCAGCATTTT.

In regard to this clone: Other DNA sequences in this sample translate to the same CDR3. The rearrangement uses TRBV29-1 and TRBJ2-5, with D possibly being TRBD1 (6 bases). Trimming took 4 bases from V and 1 from J, leaving 7 bases between them. CDR1 SQVTM and CDR2 ANQGSEA come from the germline V gene. The CDR3 is 12 amino acids. DNA for the CDR3: TGCAGCGTTGGGACAGTCCAAGAGACCCAGTACTTC. Amino acids: CSVGTVQETQYF.